This T cell receptor (beta chain) was observed in a study of blood T cells in healthy people across ages. Study observations and caveats: For the donors, CMV status was unknown and possibly confounded expanded clonotype changes. Bulk PBMC profiling left naive and antigen-experienced comparisons inconclusive.

Points on this clonotype: Its antigen remains unknown.

A second 7 to 11 cycle PCR used barcoded and J-beta primers. TCRdb fed the 5' RACE reads into MiXCR, producing one record per CDR3 protein. There are hundreds of thousands of distinct CDR3 sequences in the sample; about 21% occur only once, and 3% to 4.5% lies in the top ten. Trimming cost V 0 bases and J 4 bases; bases outside gene matches: 12. The CDR3 length is 17 residues. CDR1 is DFQATT and CDR2 is SNEGSKA in the germline V gene (reference sequence). The TCR was taken from a man between 65 and 85 years old in good health. Sample: blood. The chain employs TRBV20-1 and TRBJ2-7, with TRBD2 matching 10 bases. CDR3 sequence reads: CSARDYSGRARGYEQYF. In nucleotides, the CDR3 is TGCAGTGCTAGAGATTACAGCGGGAGGGCCCGTGGTTACGAGCAGTACTTC.